This T cell receptor beta chain was identified during a study of blood T cell repertoires in COVID-19. Looking at the study overall: Acute and convalescent COVID-19 specimens originated in the United States, Italy and Spain.

The trim removed 5 bases at V and 5 bases at J, leaving 9 bases unmatched. The CDR3 runs to 15 residues. Germline CDR1 and CDR2: SNHLY and FYNNEI. TCRdb keeps only in-frame clones here, not all; method: immunoSEQ multiplex PCR. The sample holds over 85,000 clones, about 85% seen once. The sample taken for sequencing was peripheral blood. The chain joins TRBV2 to TRBJ2-5; 9 bases align to TRBD2. The TCR sequence derives from a man aged 50 or older with active COVID-19. The CDR3 bases are TGTGCCAGCAGTTATAGCGGGGGTACGGGGGAGACCCAGTACTTC. As protein: CASSYSGGTGETQYF.